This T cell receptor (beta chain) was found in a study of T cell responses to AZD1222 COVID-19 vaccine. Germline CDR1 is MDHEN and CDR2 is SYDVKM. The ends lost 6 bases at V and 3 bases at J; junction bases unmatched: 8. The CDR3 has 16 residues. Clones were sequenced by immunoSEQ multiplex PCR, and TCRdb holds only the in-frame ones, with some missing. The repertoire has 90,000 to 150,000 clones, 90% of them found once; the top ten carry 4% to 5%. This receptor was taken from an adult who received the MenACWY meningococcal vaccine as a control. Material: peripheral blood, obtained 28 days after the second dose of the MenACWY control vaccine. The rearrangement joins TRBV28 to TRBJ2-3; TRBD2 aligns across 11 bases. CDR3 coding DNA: TGTGCCAGCAGCCCTGTAGCGGGGGGGCCTACAGATACGCAGTATTTT. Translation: CASSPVAGGPTDTQYF.